This T cell receptor beta chain originates from a study of cytomegalovirus exposure and HLA in healthy donors. Study-level background: The same platform was used for the 130 or so validation repertoires and the 500 to 700 first-cohort repertoires, a later analysis reported. Study-level findings and limits: The study listed 164 cytomegalovirus-associated TCR beta chains. The classifier was said to identify cytomegalovirus status with high specificity and sensitivity.

Concerning this clone itself: What it binds is not known.

This CDR3 is 15 amino acids long. Germline V gene sequence: CDR1 WNHNN, CDR2 SYGVQD (reference sequence). The V and J ends lost 6 bases and 4 bases, in that order; junction bases with no gene match: 6. The protocol was immunoSEQ multiplex PCR, while the TCRdb copy is restricted to in-frame clones and leaves out a portion. The table shows around 80,000 clones, with roughly 94% occurring only once. Sequenced input: PBMCs. The chain uses TRBV10-1 and TRBJ2-2, with 9 bases that match TRBD1. The TCR sequence derives from a woman in her late teens or twenties in good health and CMV-seronegative. The CDR3 loop reads CASRPDRGTTGELFF. In nucleotides, the CDR3 is TGCGCCAGCAGGCCGGACAGGGGAACCACCGGGGAGCTGTTTTTT.